This T cell receptor (beta chain) was sequenced during a study of T cell responses to AZD1222 COVID-19 vaccine. As concerns this clone: The antigen remains undetermined.

From germline, CDR1 is SGHKS and CDR2 YYEKEE (reference sequence). The CDR3 consists of 15 residues. V lost 0 bases to trimming and J lost 3 bases; unmatched junction nucleotides: 4. Study results and limitations: The CD4 TCRs associated with vaccination extended across spike and predominated at 160-218 and 743-854. It should be noted that donors were predominantly white British and more often female, and clonal diversity was possibly underestimated.

Sequenced by immunoSEQ multiplex PCR; TCRdb stores in-frame clones only, minus some. The table records about 160,000 clones, approximately 94% of them present only once. The source of this sequence is an adult who received the AZD1222 COVID-19 vaccine. This chain connects TRBV5-5 to TRBJ2-7; the match to TRBD2 covers 9 bases. The specimen comprised peripheral blood, sampled 28 days after the second AZD1222 dose. The CDR3 is CASSLVAGDDYEQYF. As DNA, the CDR3 is TGTGCCAGCAGCTTGGTAGCGGGAGACGACTACGAGCAGTACTTC.